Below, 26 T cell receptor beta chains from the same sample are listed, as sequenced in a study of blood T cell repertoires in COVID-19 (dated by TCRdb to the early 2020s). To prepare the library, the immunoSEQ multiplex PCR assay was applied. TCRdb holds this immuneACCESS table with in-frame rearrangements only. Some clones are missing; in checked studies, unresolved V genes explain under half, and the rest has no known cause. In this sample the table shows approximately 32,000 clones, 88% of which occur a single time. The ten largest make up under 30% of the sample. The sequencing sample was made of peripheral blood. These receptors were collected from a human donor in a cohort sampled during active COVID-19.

The CDR3: CASTLTGDSNQPQHF. In DNA form, the CDR3 reads TGTGCCAGTACCCTTACAGGGGATAGCAATCAGCCCCAGCATTTT. The chain has TRBV19 and TRBJ1-5, with 7 bases lining up with TRBD1. The CDR3 is 15 residues long. The ends lost 7 bases at V and 0 bases at J; junction bases unmatched: 6. The germline gives CDR1 LNHDA, CDR2 SQIVND (reference sequence).

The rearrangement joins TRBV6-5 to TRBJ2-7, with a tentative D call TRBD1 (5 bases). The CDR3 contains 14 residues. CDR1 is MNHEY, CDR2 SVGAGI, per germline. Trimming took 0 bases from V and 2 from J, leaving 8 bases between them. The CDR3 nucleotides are TGTGCCAGCAGTTACTCAGGACACGCCTACGAGCAGTACTTC. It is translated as CASSYSGHAYEQYF.

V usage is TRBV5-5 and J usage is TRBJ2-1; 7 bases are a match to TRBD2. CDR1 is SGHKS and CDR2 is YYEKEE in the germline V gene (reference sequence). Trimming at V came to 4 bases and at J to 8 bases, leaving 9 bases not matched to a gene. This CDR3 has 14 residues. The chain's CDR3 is CASSRTRGSYEQFF. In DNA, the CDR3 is TGTGCCAGCAGCAGGACTAGGGGCTCCTATGAGCAGTTCTTC.

CDR3 region: CASSSPSGRGTETQYF. CDR3 bases: TGTGCCAGCAGCTCTCCCTCGGGGCGGGGGACAGAGACCCAGTACTTC. This chain connects TRBV5-6 to TRBJ2-5; 7 nucleotides match TRBD2. The V and J ends lost 3 bases and 4 bases, in that order; junction bases with no gene match: 12. This CDR3 contains 16 residues. Per the germline V gene, CDR1 is SGHDT and CDR2 is YYEEEE.

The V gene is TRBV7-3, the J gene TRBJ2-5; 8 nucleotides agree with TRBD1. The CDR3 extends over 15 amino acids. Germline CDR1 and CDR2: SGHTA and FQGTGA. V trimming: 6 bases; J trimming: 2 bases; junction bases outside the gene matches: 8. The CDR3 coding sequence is TGTGCCAGCAGTCCGACAGGGGCAAGTCAAGAGACCCAGTACTTC. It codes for CASSPTGASQETQYF.

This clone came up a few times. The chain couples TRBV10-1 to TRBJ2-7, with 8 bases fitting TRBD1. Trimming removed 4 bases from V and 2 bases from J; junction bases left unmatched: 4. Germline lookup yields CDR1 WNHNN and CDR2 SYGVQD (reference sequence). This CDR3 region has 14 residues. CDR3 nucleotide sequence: TGCGCCAGCAGTGTTGGGACAGGTCCCTACGAGCAGTACTTC. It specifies CASSVGTGPYEQYF.

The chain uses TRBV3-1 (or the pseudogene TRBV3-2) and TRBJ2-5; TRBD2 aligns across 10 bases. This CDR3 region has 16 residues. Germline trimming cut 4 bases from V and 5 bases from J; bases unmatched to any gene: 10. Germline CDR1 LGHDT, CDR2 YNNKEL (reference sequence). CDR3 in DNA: TGTGCCAGCAGCCTGGCTAGCGGGGGAGGCATGGAGACCCAGTACTTC. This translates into CASSLASGGGMETQYF.

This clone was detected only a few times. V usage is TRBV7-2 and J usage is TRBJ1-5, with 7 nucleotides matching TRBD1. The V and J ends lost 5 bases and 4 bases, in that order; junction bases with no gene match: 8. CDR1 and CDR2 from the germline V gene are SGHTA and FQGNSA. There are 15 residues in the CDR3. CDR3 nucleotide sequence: TGTGCCAGCAGCCTGGGCCCGACAGGGAATCAGCCCCAGCATTTT. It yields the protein CASSLGPTGNQPQHF. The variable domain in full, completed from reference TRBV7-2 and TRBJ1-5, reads GAGVSQSPSNKVTEKGKDVELRCDPISGHTALYWYRQSLGQGLEFLIYFQGNSAPDKSGLPSDRFSAERTGGSVSTLTIQRTQQEDSAVYLCASSLGPTGNQPQHFGDGTRLSIL.

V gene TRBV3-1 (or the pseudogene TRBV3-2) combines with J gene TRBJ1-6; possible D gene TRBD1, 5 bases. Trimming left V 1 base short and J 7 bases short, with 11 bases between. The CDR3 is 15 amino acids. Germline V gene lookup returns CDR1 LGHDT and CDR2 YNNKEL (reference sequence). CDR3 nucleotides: TGTGCCAGCAGCCAAGTAGACAGCCTAAATTCACCCCTCCACTTT. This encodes CASSQVDSLNSPLHF.

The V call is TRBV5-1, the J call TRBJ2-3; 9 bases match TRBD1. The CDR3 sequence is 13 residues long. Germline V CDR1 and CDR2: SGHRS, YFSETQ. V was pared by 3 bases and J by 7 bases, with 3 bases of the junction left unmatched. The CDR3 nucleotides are TGCGCCAGCAGCTCTACAGGGGGCCATACGCAGTATTTT. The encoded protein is CASSSTGGHTQYF.

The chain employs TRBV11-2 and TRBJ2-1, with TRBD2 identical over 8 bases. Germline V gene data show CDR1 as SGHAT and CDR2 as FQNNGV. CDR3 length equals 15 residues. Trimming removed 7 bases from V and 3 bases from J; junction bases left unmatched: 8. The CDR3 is CASNPSGGYYNEQFF. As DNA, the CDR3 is TGTGCCAGCAACCCATCGGGGGGGTACTACAATGAGCAGTTCTTC.

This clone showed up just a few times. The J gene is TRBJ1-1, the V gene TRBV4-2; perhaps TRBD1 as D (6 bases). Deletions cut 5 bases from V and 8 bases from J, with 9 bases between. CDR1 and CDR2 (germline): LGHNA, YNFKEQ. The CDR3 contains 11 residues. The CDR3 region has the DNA TGTGCCAGCAGCAGGACAGAGGAAGCTTTCTTT. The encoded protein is CASSRTEEAFF.

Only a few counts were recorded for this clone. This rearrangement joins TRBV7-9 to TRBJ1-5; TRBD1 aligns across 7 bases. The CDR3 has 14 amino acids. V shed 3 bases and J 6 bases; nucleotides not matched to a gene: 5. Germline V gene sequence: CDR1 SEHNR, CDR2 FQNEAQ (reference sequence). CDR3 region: CASSFEGAGQPQHF. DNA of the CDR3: TGTGCCAGCAGCTTTGAGGGGGCGGGTCAGCCCCAGCATTTT.

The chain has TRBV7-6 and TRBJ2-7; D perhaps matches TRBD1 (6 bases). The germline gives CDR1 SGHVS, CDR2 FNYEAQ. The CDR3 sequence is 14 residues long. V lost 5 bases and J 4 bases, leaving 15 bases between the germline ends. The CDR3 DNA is TGTGCCAGCAGCGGTCGGACAGACATTTACGAGCAGTACTTC. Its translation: CASSGRTDIYEQYF.

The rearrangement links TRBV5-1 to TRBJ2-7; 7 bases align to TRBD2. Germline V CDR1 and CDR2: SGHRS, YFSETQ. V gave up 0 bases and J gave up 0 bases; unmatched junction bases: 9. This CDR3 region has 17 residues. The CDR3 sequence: CASSLGRSGDLSYEQYF. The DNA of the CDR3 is TGCGCCAGCAGCTTGGGACGCAGCGGGGACCTCTCCTACGAGCAGTACTTC.

The CDR3 loop reads CASSLPGGAGSYNEQFF. As DNA, the CDR3 is TGTGCCAGCAGCTTACCAGGGGGCGCAGGGTCCTACAATGAGCAGTTCTTC. The chain couples TRBV5-6 to TRBJ2-1, with TRBD1 matching over 8 bases. Germline assignment: CDR1 SGHDT and CDR2 YYEEEE. The CDR3 has 17 residues. V shed 2 bases, J shed 1 base, and the junction held 8 bases outside the gene matches.

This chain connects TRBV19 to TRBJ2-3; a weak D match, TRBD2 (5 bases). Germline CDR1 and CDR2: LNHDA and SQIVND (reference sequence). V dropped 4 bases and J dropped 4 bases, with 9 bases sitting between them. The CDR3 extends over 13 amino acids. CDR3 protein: CASSTSSSDTQYF. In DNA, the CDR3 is TGTGCCAGTAGTACTAGCTCCTCAGATACGCAGTATTTT.

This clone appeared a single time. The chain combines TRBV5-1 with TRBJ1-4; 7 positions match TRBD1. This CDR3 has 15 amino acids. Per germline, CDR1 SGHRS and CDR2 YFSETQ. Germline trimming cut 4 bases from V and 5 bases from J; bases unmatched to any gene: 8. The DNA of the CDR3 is TGCGCCAGCAGCGCGGAGGGGACAGAGAATGAAAAACTGTTTTTT. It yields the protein CASSAEGTENEKLFF. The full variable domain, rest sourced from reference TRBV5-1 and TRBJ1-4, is KAGVTQTPRYLIKTRGQQVTLSCSPISGHRSVSWYQQTPGQGLQFLFEYFSETQRNKGNFPGRFSGRQFSNSRSEMNVSTLELGDSALYLCASSAEGTENEKLFFGSGTQLSVL.

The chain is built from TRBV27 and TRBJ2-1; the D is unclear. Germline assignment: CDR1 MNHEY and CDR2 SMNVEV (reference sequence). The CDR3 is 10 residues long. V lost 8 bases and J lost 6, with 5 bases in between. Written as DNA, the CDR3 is TGTGCCAGCGGCGGCAATGAGCAGTTCTTC. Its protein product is CASGGNEQFF.

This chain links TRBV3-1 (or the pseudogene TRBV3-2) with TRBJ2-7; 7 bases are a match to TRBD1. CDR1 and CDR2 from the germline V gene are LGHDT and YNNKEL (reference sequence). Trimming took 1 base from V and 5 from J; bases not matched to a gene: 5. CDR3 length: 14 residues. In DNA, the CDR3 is TGTGCCAGCAGCCAAGTGACAGGGCGGCACGAGCAGTACTTC. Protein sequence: CASSQVTGRHEQYF.

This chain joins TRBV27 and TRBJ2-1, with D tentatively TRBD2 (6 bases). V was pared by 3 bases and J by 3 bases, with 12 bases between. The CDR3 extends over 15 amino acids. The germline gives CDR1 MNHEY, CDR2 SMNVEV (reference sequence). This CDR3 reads CASSLRDRSYNEQFF. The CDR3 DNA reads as TGTGCCAGCAGTTTGCGGGATCGTAGCTACAATGAGCAGTTCTTC.

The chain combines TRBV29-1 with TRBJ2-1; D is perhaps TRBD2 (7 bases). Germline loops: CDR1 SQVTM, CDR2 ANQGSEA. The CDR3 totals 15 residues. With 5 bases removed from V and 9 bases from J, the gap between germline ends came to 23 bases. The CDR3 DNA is TGCAGCGTTCTCGGCATGGCGGGGGCCGGCGGTGAGCAGTTCTTC. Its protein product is CSVLGMAGAGGEQFF.

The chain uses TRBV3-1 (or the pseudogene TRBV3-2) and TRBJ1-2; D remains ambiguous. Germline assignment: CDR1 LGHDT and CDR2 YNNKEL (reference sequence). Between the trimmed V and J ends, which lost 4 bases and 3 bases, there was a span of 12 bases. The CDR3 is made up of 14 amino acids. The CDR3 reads CASSLSGEDYGYTF. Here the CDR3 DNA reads TGTGCCAGCAGCCTCTCGGGTGAGGACTATGGCTACACCTTC.

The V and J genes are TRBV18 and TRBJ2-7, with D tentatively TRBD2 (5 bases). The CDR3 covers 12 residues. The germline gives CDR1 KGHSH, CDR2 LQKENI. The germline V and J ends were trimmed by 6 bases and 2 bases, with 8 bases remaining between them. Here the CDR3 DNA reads TGTGCCAGCTCTAGAGGGACCTACGAGCAGTACTTC. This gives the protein CASSRGTYEQYF. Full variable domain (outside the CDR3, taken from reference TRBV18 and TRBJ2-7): NAGVMQNPRHLVRRRGQEARLRCSPMKGHSHVYWYRQLPEEGLKFMVYLQKENIIDESGMPKERFSAEFPKEGPSILRIQQVVRGDSAAYFCASSRGTYEQYFGPGTRLTVT.

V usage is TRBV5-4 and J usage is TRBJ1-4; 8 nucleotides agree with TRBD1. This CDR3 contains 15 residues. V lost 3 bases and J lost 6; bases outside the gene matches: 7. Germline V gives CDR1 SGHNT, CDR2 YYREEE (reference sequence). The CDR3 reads CASSSQGARDEKLFF. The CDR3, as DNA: TGTGCCAGCAGCTCTCAGGGGGCTAGGGATGAAAAACTGTTTTTT. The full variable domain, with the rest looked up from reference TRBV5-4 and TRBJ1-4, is ETGVTQSPTHLIKTRGQQVTLRCSSQSGHNTVSWYQQALGQGPQFIFQYYREEENGRGNFPPRFSGLQFPNYSSELNVNALELDDSALYLCASSSQGARDEKLFFGSGTQLSVL.

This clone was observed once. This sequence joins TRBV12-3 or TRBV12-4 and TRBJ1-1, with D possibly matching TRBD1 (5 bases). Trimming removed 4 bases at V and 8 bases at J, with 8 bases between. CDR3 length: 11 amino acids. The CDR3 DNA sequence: TGTGCCAGCAGTTGGGGGGGGGAAGCTTTCTTT. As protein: CASSWGGEAFF.